The sequence of this T cell receptor beta chain was determined in a study of blood T cell repertoires in COVID-19 (dated by TCRdb to the early 2020s). Concerning the study at large: Samples covering the acute and convalescent phases of COVID-19 were provided by collaborators in the United States, Italy and Spain. Subjects who had been exposed to COVID-19, were actively infected with it, or had recovered from it provided the deeply sampled blood TCRbeta repertoires that made up the dataset. The samples were drawn from two sources: the first 160 participants of the ongoing ImmuneRACE study, and 1,254 subjects contributed by 6 global collaborators. The prospective study material was composed of cDNA or gDNA derived from T cells, B-cell-depleted T cells, or PBMCs. The repertoires were made available in a free public database intended to serve as a resource for research on the immune response to SARS-CoV-2. Sample metadata almost always included a de-identified subject ID, COVID-19 status, age in years and sex. HLA class I and class II types, where available, came from metadata supplied by the sample provider rather than from assay-based typing.

TCRbeta CDR3 regions were amplified from genomic DNA by means of the immunoSEQ Assay, a bias-controlled multiplex PCR. The published analysis was carried out like this. The number of nucleated cells in each sample was estimated by amplification of reference gene primers within the assay. To quantify the absolute abundance of each unique TCRbeta CDR3 rearrangement, sequence reads were collapsed and filtered. Productive Simpson clonality was computed per sample as the square root of Simpson's diversity index over productive rearrangements. The table comes from immuneACCESS by way of TCRdb, which keeps in-frame sequences with V and J called. Part of the clones is missing from these tables; in studies checked, under half for an unresolved V gene and the rest for unknown reasons. V and J calls and clone size are copied from that table; D and trimming were computed from the DNA. In this sample the table shows over 450,000 clones, about 89% of which occur a single time. 7.5% to 9.5% of the sample lies in the top ten.

This clone has a handful of counts. It lacks a known antigen. Per-base quality was not reported, and no clone a single base away is much larger than it. Other nucleotide sequences from this sample produce the same CDR3. In Seattle, one collaborating source enrolled patients while the infection was active and tracked those patients longitudinally over the course of disease. Collaborating institutions collected whole blood in K2EDTA tubes following their own protocols. For TCRbeta analysis, collaborators shipped samples as frozen whole blood, isolated PBMCs, or DNA extracted from either of those sample types. What the authors observed across the whole study: The quantity of clinical and demographic metadata differed by source and by participant and was supplied without curation.

The CDR3 contains 13 residues, cysteine and phenylalanine counted. The DNA shown is the 39-base CDR3, in frame from base 1. The junction carries 6 bases between V and J, which are trimmed by 0 bases and 3 bases respectively. Based on the germline V gene, the CDR1 and CDR2 sequences are SGHRS and YFSETQ. The rearrangement joined TRBV5-1 to TRBJ1-1, with no confident D gene call. Sequencing used peripheral blood. The receptor's source is a woman aged 45-60 years with COVID-19, enrolled during active disease. The CDR3 region: CASSLGQDTEAFF. The sequenced DNA is TGCGCCAGCAGCTTGGGACAAGACACTGAAGCTTTCTTT.